This T cell receptor (beta chain) was recorded in a study of tissue T cells after allogeneic stem cell transplantation. Trimming removed 3 bases from V and 4 bases from J, with 18 bases in between. The germline V gene encodes CDR1 LGHNA and CDR2 YNFKEQ. The CDR3 covers 16 residues. Measured with immunoSEQ multiplex PCR; TCRdb has only the in-frame clones, and not every one. The data contain several thousand clones, approximately 53% of them singletons. The sample consisted of tissue from the jejunum, taken at autopsy. The TCR was taken from a female donor of 60 years or more with lung cancer. The V and J genes are TRBV4-2 and TRBJ1-1; possibly TRBD1 for D (6 bases). The CDR3 DNA reads as TGTGCCAGCAGCCAGACCGCCCAGGGGTTCCCCACTGAAGCTTTCTTT. Its translation is CASSQTAQGFPTEAFF.